Listed below are T cell receptor beta chains from one sample, sequenced in a study of blood T cell repertoires in COVID-19. The method was immunoSEQ multiplex PCR; TCRdb's version includes in-frame clones alone and lacks a portion of them. The sample consists of some 140,000 clones, 83% of them appearing once. Specimen: peripheral blood. The receptors here all came from a woman in her sixties with COVID-19, enrolled during active disease. CDR3s leave out the opening cysteine and the closing phenylalanine or tryptophan.

J: TRBJ1-5; V: TRBV27; CDR3: ASSPRGLNQPQH
J: TRBJ2-1; V: TRBV11-2; CDR3: ASSSSSGGYNEQF
J: TRBJ1-1; V: TRBV30; CDR3: AWRRTGGTEAF
J: TRBJ1-2; V: TRBV7-9; CDR3: ASSVDTLYGYT
J: TRBJ1-1; V: TRBV6-5; CDR3: AILKGVGTEAF
J: TRBJ2-2; V: TRBV7-6; CDR3: ASSLGTGNTGELF
J: TRBJ2-2; V: TRBV5-1; CDR3: ASSLAESPRHGELF
J: TRBJ1-1; V: TRBV14; CDR3: ASSLQNTEAF
J: TRBJ1-2; V: TRBV6-5; CDR3: ASRLYNYGYT
J: TRBJ1-4; V: TRBV7-2; CDR3: ASSLRTGSEKLF
J: TRBJ1-1; V: TRBV11-1; CDR3: ASSLGLRTTEAF
J: TRBJ2-1; V: TRBV19; CDR3: ASSILQGLGEQF
J: TRBJ1-2; V: TRBV12-3/TRBV12-4; CDR3: ASRKQGAKGYT
J: TRBJ2-2; V: TRBV7-8; CDR3: ASSYSGGTNTGELF
J: TRBJ1-5; V: TRBV6-5; CDR3: ASSPGQGARQPQH
J: TRBJ1-1; V: TRBV7-3; CDR3: ASSTGTGRNTEAF
J: TRBJ1-1; V: TRBV12-3/TRBV12-4; CDR3: ASSQQTPTEAF
J: TRBJ1-1; V: TRBV3-1/TRBV3-2; CDR3: ASSQGRGRTEAF
J: TRBJ1-4; V: TRBV19; CDR3: ASKLIRGQPDEKLF
J: TRBJ2-1; V: TRBV7-9; CDR3: ASSPPTTSGYYNEQF
J: TRBJ1-1; V: TRBV5-1; CDR3: ASSRSPGQLNTEAF
J: TRBJ2-1; V: TRBV7-9; CDR3: ASSLVVNEQF
J: TRBJ1-1; V: TRBV10-1; CDR3: ASSSRDTEAF
J: TRBJ1-4; V: TRBV5-6; CDR3: ASSRYQANEKLF
J: TRBJ2-3; V: TRBV18; CDR3: ASSPQDTTDTQY
J: TRBJ1-2; V: TRBV6-5; CDR3: ASGQGDGYT
J: TRBJ1-2; V: TRBV9; CDR3: ASSVGAVGGYT
J: TRBJ1-1; V: TRBV5-6; CDR3: ASSSLQGIAEAF
J: TRBJ1-1; V: TRBV5-1; CDR3: ASSWWGDEAF
J: TRBJ1-6; V: TRBV2; CDR3: ASRRSSYNSPLH
J: TRBJ1-2; V: TRBV10-3; CDR3: ASRRTLDYGYT
J: TRBJ1-6; V: TRBV12-5; CDR3: ASGGDSGKSPLH
J: TRBJ1-6; V: TRBV5-6; CDR3: ASSLEQGAFSSYNSPLH
J: TRBJ1-2; V: TRBV7-8; CDR3: ASSSTRQVDYT
J: TRBJ2-5; V: TRBV4-1; CDR3: ASSQDGTSGRETQY
J: TRBJ2-1; V: TRBV7-2; CDR3: ASSLALGLAGVSYNEQF
J: TRBJ1-5; V: TRBV18; CDR3: ASSPPTGAYSNQPQH
J: TRBJ2-5; V: TRBV4-1; CDR3: ASSPSGSGETQY
J: TRBJ2-2; V: TRBV11-3; CDR3: ASSYTRSTGELF
J: TRBJ2-2; V: TRBV2; CDR3: ASSELRGNTGELF
J: TRBJ1-1; V: TRBV7-6; CDR3: ASSLSLTGGAF
J: TRBJ1-6; V: TRBV6-5; CDR3: ASAGVSYNSPLH
J: TRBJ1-5; V: TRBV18; CDR3: ASSPEGARSNQPQH
J: TRBJ2-1; V: TRBV5-1; CDR3: ASSGFGLAVYNEQF
J: TRBJ2-7; V: TRBV6-5; CDR3: ASSDSFPYEQY
J: TRBJ1-1; V: TRBV10-3; CDR3: AISGGDPRQNAGLNAEAF
J: TRBJ1-2; V: TRBV6-5; CDR3: ASRLGQGSYGYT
J: TRBJ2-1; V: TRBV5-1; CDR3: ASSLASGGSYNEQF
J: TRBJ1-5; V: TRBV15; CDR3: ATSRDRVRNQPQH
J: TRBJ1-3; V: TRBV29-1; CDR3: SVQTGGGNTIY
J: TRBJ1-5; V: TRBV4-1; CDR3: ASSHKSEPHQPQH
J: TRBJ2-1; V: TRBV10-3; CDR3: AISGSSEREQF
J: TRBJ1-2; V: TRBV5-1; CDR3: ASSFQGQGLGYGYT
J: TRBJ1-1; V: TRBV9; CDR3: ASSVDPPGPLPRNTEAF
J: TRBJ2-5; V: TRBV5-4; CDR3: ASSAGQQQETQY
J: TRBJ1-2; V: TRBV7-5; CDR3: ARSRTGSTSYGYT
J: TRBJ1-1; V: TRBV7-3; CDR3: ASSVDSRGNTEAF
J: TRBJ1-3; V: TRBV21-1; CDR3: ASSAGRNTIY
J: TRBJ1-2; V: TRBV7-2; CDR3: ASSSQGYGYT
J: TRBJ1-5; V: TRBV29-1; CDR3: SVNQGGGNQPQH